Below, 14 T cell receptor beta chains from the same sample are listed, as sequenced in a study of cytomegalovirus exposure and HLA in healthy donors (dated by TCRdb to the late 2010s). Libraries were built with the immunoSEQ multiplex PCR assay. TCRdb carries this immuneACCESS record with in-frame sequences only. Its versions omit some clonotypes, under half of them owing to an unresolved V gene in the studies checked, with the rest unexplained. For this sample the table gives under 250,000 clones, of which 87% were detected only once. Roughly 2% of the sample goes to the ten largest clones. The source material was PBMCs. These receptors all come from a woman aged 18-29 years in good health and CMV-seropositive.

The V and J genes are TRBV27 and TRBJ2-7; TRBD2 agrees at 8 bases. Germline CDR1 is MNHEY and CDR2 is SMNVEV (reference sequence). Losses at the gene ends were 6 bases for V and 0 bases for J; bases not matched to a gene: 10. The CDR3 runs to 16 residues. The CDR3 sequence is CASSTHRGGFSYEQYF. The CDR3 nucleotides read TGTGCCAGCAGCACCCACCGGGGGGGCTTCTCCTACGAGCAGTACTTC.

The V call is TRBV7-3, the J call TRBJ2-3; D not resolved. The CDR3 extends over 14 amino acids. V shed 4 bases and J shed 4 bases, with 12 bases lying between them. CDR1 is SGHTA and CDR2 is FQGTGA in the germline V gene. The CDR3 loop is CASSSPDFSDTQYF. CDR3 in DNA: TGTGCCAGCAGCTCACCAGATTTCTCAGATACGCAGTATTTT.

V and J are TRBV12-5 and TRBJ2-7, with 7 bases fitting TRBD1. The junction had 4 bases not matched to a gene; V was cut back by 3 bases and J by 2 bases. CDR1 is LGHNT and CDR2 is FRNRAP in the germline V gene. This CDR3 comprises 14 residues. The CDR3 DNA reads TGTGCTAGTGGTTTAGGGGACAGTCCCTACGAGCAGTACTTC. It encodes CASGLGDSPYEQYF.

V usage is TRBV14 and J usage is TRBJ1-2; D is undetermined. Deletions cut 0 bases from V and 7 bases from J, with 15 bases between. This CDR3 region has 15 residues. Germline loops: CDR1 SGHDN, CDR2 FVKESK. CDR3 region: CASSQDEPGRSGYTF. CDR3 bases: TGTGCCAGCAGCCAAGACGAACCGGGGAGGTCTGGCTACACCTTC.

The chain uses TRBV27 and TRBJ2-7, with D perhaps TRBD2 (6 bases). The V and J ends lost 0 bases and 3 bases respectively, with 12 bases between them. The CDR3 has 15 residues. Germline CDR1 and CDR2: MNHEY and SMNVEV (reference sequence). CDR3: CASSLSEGSLYEQYF. CDR3 coding DNA: TGTGCCAGCAGTTTATCGGAGGGGTCCCTCTACGAGCAGTACTTC.

The rearrangement uses TRBV4-1 and TRBJ1-1; 8 bases map to TRBD1. The junction had 6 bases not matched to a gene; V was cut back by 3 bases and J by 3 bases. The germline gives CDR1 MGHRA, CDR2 YSYEKL. The CDR3 contains 15 residues. Here the CDR3 reads CASSHGDRGDTEAFF. DNA for the CDR3: TGCGCCAGCAGCCATGGTGACAGGGGCGACACTGAAGCTTTCTTT.

The chain employs TRBV7-3 and TRBJ1-5; D call uncertain. Germline V gives CDR1 SGHTA, CDR2 FQGTGA. The CDR3 is 13 residues long. V was cut by 2 bases and J by 6 bases, with 8 bases left in between. The CDR3 DNA follows: TGTGCCAGCAGCTTAGGAGTTTGTCAGCCCCAGCATTTT. The encoded protein is CASSLGVCQPQHF.

The genes are TRBV13 and TRBJ2-3; 7 bases align to TRBD1. The V segment lost 5 bases and the J segment 1 base; nucleotides outside the gene matches: 3. The CDR3 is made up of 14 amino acids. In germline, CDR1 is PRHDT, CDR2 FYEKMQ (reference sequence). The CDR3 sequence: CASSPTGGTDTQYF. DNA for the CDR3: TGTGCCAGCAGCCCTACAGGGGGCACAGATACGCAGTATTTT.

This rearrangement joins TRBV28 to TRBJ2-1, with 10 bases matching TRBD2. Germline V gene lookup returns CDR1 MDHEN and CDR2 SYDVKM. With V trimmed by 2 bases and J by 7 bases, 5 bases remained unmatched. The CDR3 has 15 residues. The CDR3 sequence is CASSLGGLASNEQFF. The CDR3 nucleotides read TGTGCCAGCAGTTTAGGGGGACTAGCGAGTAATGAGCAGTTCTTC.

The rearrangement uses TRBV25-1 and TRBJ1-1; no reliable D call. The CDR3 sequence is 16 residues long. The germline V and J ends were trimmed by 7 bases and 3 bases, with 21 bases remaining between them. CDR1 and CDR2 from the germline V gene are MGHDK and SYGVNS. The CDR3 here is CASTPPRGGGYTEAFF. The CDR3 DNA sequence: TGTGCCAGCACCCCACCCAGAGGTGGAGGATACACTGAAGCTTTCTTT.

The V call is TRBV5-4, the J call TRBJ2-1; TRBD2 matches 9 bases. Trimming cost V 8 bases and J 2 bases; bases outside gene matches: 2. This CDR3 region has 13 residues. In germline, CDR1 is SGHNT, CDR2 YYREEE (reference sequence). The CDR3 DNA sequence: TGTGCCAGTTCTAGCGGGACCTACAATGAGCAGTTCTTC. As protein: CASSSGTYNEQFF.

This clone was seen just once. This rearrangement joins TRBV27 to TRBJ2-4, with 12 bases lining up with TRBD2. The CDR3 runs 19 residues. J lost 0 bases, V lost 3 bases, and 9 bases had no gene match. Germline V gene sequence: CDR1 MNHEY, CDR2 SMNVEV (reference sequence). The CDR3 DNA follows: TGTGCCAGCAGTTTTATACCAACTAGCGGGAGGCTAGCCAAAAACATTCAGTACTTC. Its protein is CASSFIPTSGRLAKNIQYF.

V gene TRBV11-2 combines with J gene TRBJ2-1; 8 bases agree with TRBD1. The germline V gene has CDR1 SGHAT and CDR2 FQNNGV. V lost 8 bases and J lost 6; bases outside the gene matches: 15. The CDR3 extends over 16 amino acids. CDR3 sequence reads: CASGPIRGPIRNEQFF. CDR3 DNA sequence: TGTGCCAGCGGCCCCATCAGGGGGCCGATTCGCAATGAGCAGTTCTTC.

This clone was detected only once. The genes are TRBV6-5 and TRBJ2-3; 11 positions agree with TRBD2. Germline assignment: CDR1 MNHEY and CDR2 SVGAGI. Trimming took 7 bases from V and 3 from J; bases not matched to a gene: 6. The CDR3 has 15 amino acids. CDR3 bases: TGTGCCAGCAACCTTCGACTAGCGGGAACAGATACGCAGTATTTT. It translates to CASNLRLAGTDTQYF.